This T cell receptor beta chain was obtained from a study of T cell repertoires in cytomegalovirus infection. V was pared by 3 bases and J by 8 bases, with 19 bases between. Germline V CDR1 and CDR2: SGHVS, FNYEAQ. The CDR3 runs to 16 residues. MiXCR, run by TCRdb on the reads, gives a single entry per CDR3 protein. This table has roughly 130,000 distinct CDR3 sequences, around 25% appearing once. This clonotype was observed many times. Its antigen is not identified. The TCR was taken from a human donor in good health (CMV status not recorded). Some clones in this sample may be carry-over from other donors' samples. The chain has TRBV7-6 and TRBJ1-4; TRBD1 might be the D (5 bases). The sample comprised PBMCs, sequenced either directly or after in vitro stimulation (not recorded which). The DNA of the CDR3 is TGTGCCAGCAGCTTGGGGGTGGTGGGGAGTTACGAAAAACTGTTTTTT. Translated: CASSLGVVGSYEKLFF.